The TCR beta chain under discussion was sequenced for a study of PD-1 blockade in classical Hodgkin lymphoma. Study background: Intravenous infusions of nivolumab 3 mg/kg reached patients every 2 weeks. Study-wide findings and caveats: With CD4+ cells, TCR diversity rose significantly by C4D1, but not with CD8+ cells. Patients with a complete response exhibited baseline diversity comparable to newly diagnosed patients.

Some clones are missing from TCRdb's copy, which holds only in-frame ones; the method was immunoSEQ multiplex PCR. Of tens of thousands of clones detected, about 77% appear once; the ten largest clones hold roughly 9.4%. Stated time point: cycle 4 day 1 (C4D1), after 5 to 7 weeks of nivolumab. All patients relapsed after autologous stem cell transplantation, and brentuximab vedotin exposure varied. Germline V CDR1 and CDR2: SGHDT, YYEEEE. This CDR3 region has 17 residues. V lost 0 bases and J lost 0, with 13 bases in between. This clone was recorded only once. Its matching antigen is unknown. The chain recombines TRBV5-6 with TRBJ2-4; perhaps TRBD2 as D (5 bases). The specimen comprised peripheral blood mononuclear cells (PBMCs), sampled before the fourth cycle of nivolumab. This TCR was recovered from a human donor with classical Hodgkin lymphoma. Written as DNA, the CDR3 is TGTGCCAGCAGCTTGGCTGTGGACTCGGTAGCCAAAAACATTCAGTACTTC. Its protein is CASSLAVDSVAKNIQYF.